The rows below give T cell receptor beta chains drawn from one sample of a study of T cells in Graves' hyperthyroidism and ophthalmopathy. TCRdb itself ran the multiplex PCR reads through MiXCR, one entry per CDR3 protein. The sample lists some 770,000 distinct CDR3 sequences, approximately 16% occurring once. What was sequenced was blood. The receptors shown here come from a man aged 18-30 years with Graves' hyperthyroidism. The CDR3 runs from the conserved cysteine through the conserved F or W. Each record gives: CDR3 protein, CDR3 DNA, clone size, V gene, D gene, J gene. A D gene is named only where the DNA matches it firmly. Only part of the rows carry a size: once, few, many, or a class if the clone is expanded.

cdr3_aa: CASSQMGAGTDTQYF; cdr3_nt: TGTGCCAGCAGCCAAATGGGCGCCGGCACAGATACGCAGTATTTT; clone_size: .; v_call: TRBV3-1; d_call: .; j_call: TRBJ2-3
cdr3_aa: CASSFQAGGPTQETQYF; cdr3_nt: TGTGCCAGCAGTTTTCAAGCGGGAGGGCCGACTCAAGAGACCCAGTACTTC; clone_size: .; v_call: TRBV12-3/TRBV12-4; d_call: TRBD2; j_call: TRBJ2-5
cdr3_aa: CATSEGQGSMNTEAFF; cdr3_nt: TGTGCCACCAGCGAAGGACAGGGAAGTATGAACACTGAAGCTTTCTTT; clone_size: many; v_call: TRBV15; d_call: TRBD1; j_call: TRBJ1-1
cdr3_aa: CASSEGTGGNEQFF; cdr3_nt: TGTGCCAGCAGTGAAGGGACAGGGGGGAATGAGCAGTTCTTC; clone_size: many; v_call: TRBV2; d_call: TRBD1; j_call: TRBJ2-1
cdr3_aa: CSATGGTGPQHF; cdr3_nt: TGCAGTGCTACCGGGGGAACCGGACCCCAGCATTTT; clone_size: many; v_call: TRBV20-1; d_call: .; j_call: TRBJ1-5
cdr3_aa: CASSFSPLAKNIQYF; cdr3_nt: TGTGCCAGCAGTTTCTCACCCCTAGCCAAAAACATTCAGTACTTC; clone_size: .; v_call: TRBV28; d_call: .; j_call: TRBJ2-4
cdr3_aa: CASSELTGTGELFF; cdr3_nt: TGTGCCAGCAGTGAATTAACGGGAACCGGGGAGCTGTTTTTT; clone_size: few; v_call: TRBV25-1; d_call: .; j_call: TRBJ2-2
cdr3_aa: CASSPETVNNQPQHF; cdr3_nt: TGTGCCAGCTCACCGGAGACAGTTAACAATCAGCCCCAGCATTTT; clone_size: many; v_call: TRBV18; d_call: .; j_call: TRBJ1-5
cdr3_aa: CSARGQGAGGQNEQYF; cdr3_nt: TGCAGTGCTAGGGGGCAGGGCGCGGGAGGGCAAAACGAGCAGTACTTC; clone_size: many; v_call: TRBV20-1; d_call: TRBD2; j_call: TRBJ2-7
cdr3_aa: CASSVEANEQFF; cdr3_nt: TGTGCCAGCAGCGTAGAGGCCAATGAGCAGTTCTTC; clone_size: few; v_call: TRBV9; d_call: .; j_call: TRBJ2-1
cdr3_aa: CSVEVAGGSYNEQFF; cdr3_nt: TGCAGCGTTGAAGTCGCGGGAGGCTCCTACAATGAGCAGTTCTTC; clone_size: .; v_call: TRBV29-1; d_call: TRBD2; j_call: TRBJ2-1
cdr3_aa: CAIRDRGSNQPQHF; cdr3_nt: TGTGCCATCAGGGACAGGGGAAGCAATCAGCCCCAGCATTTT; clone_size: few; v_call: TRBV10-3; d_call: TRBD1; j_call: TRBJ1-5
cdr3_aa: CSVVGGRAMNEQFF; cdr3_nt: TGCAGCGTTGTTGGCGGGAGGGCAATGAATGAGCAGTTCTTC; clone_size: few; v_call: TRBV29-1; d_call: TRBD2; j_call: TRBJ2-1
cdr3_aa: CASSSGTGWTEAFF; cdr3_nt: TGTGCCAGTAGCTCCGGGACAGGGTGGACTGAAGCTTTCTTT; clone_size: .; v_call: TRBV19; d_call: TRBD1; j_call: TRBJ1-1
cdr3_aa: CASSLNGGGYTF; cdr3_nt: TGTGCCAGCAGTCTAAACGGCGGCGGCTACACCTTC; clone_size: few; v_call: TRBV27; d_call: .; j_call: TRBJ1-2
cdr3_aa: CASSTGTGGLYEQYF; cdr3_nt: TGTGCCAGCAGCACCGGGACAGGGGGACTTTACGAGCAGTACTTC; clone_size: .; v_call: TRBV7-9; d_call: TRBD1; j_call: TRBJ2-7
cdr3_aa: CASDRGMSNQPQHF; cdr3_nt: TGTGCCAGCGACAGGGGAATGAGCAATCAGCCCCAGCATTTT; clone_size: .; v_call: TRBV19; d_call: TRBD1; j_call: TRBJ1-5
cdr3_aa: CASSAGTVTYGYTF; cdr3_nt: TGTGCCAGCTCAGCCGGGACAGTGACCTATGGCTACACCTTC; clone_size: many; v_call: TRBV18; d_call: TRBD1; j_call: TRBJ1-2
cdr3_aa: CASSYKGFSGELFF; cdr3_nt: TGTGCCAGCAGTTACAAGGGGTTCTCCGGGGAGCTGTTTTTT; clone_size: few; v_call: TRBV6-5; d_call: .; j_call: TRBJ2-2
cdr3_aa: CASSEDGRANIQYF; cdr3_nt: TGTGCCAGCAGTGAGGACGGGAGGGCGAACATTCAGTACTTC; clone_size: few; v_call: TRBV2; d_call: TRBD2; j_call: TRBJ2-4
cdr3_aa: CASSQEDRFLSGNIQYF; cdr3_nt: TGCGCCAGCAGCCAAGAAGACAGGTTCTTGTCAGGAAACATTCAGTACTTC; clone_size: .; v_call: TRBV4-1; d_call: .; j_call: TRBJ2-4
cdr3_aa: CATKSQGELFF; cdr3_nt: TGTGCCACCAAATCGCAGGGGGAGCTGTTTTTT; clone_size: few; v_call: TRBV15; d_call: .; j_call: TRBJ2-2
cdr3_aa: CASSSDQPQHF; cdr3_nt: TGTGCCAGCAGTTCCGATCAGCCCCAGCATTTT; clone_size: many; v_call: TRBV12-3/TRBV12-4; d_call: .; j_call: TRBJ1-5
cdr3_aa: CASSVEGTSNTEAFF; cdr3_nt: TGTGCCAGCAGCGTAGAAGGGACGTCAAACACTGAAGCTTTCTTT; clone_size: .; v_call: TRBV9; d_call: .; j_call: TRBJ1-1
cdr3_aa: CASSLRTVVSPLHF; cdr3_nt: TGTGCCAGCAGTCTCAGGACAGTAGTTTCACCCCTCCACTTT; clone_size: .; v_call: TRBV27; d_call: .; j_call: TRBJ1-6
cdr3_aa: CAWRRPSGTYEQYF; cdr3_nt: TGTGCCTGGAGAAGGCCTAGCGGCACCTACGAGCAGTACTTC; clone_size: few; v_call: TRBV30; d_call: TRBD2; j_call: TRBJ2-7
cdr3_aa: CASSQGLAGTLPYEQYF; cdr3_nt: TGTGCCAGCAGCCAAGGACTAGCGGGCACCCTCCCGTACGAGCAGTACTTC; clone_size: .; v_call: TRBV3-1; d_call: TRBD2; j_call: TRBJ2-7
cdr3_aa: CIIAGTSGRGTDTQYF; cdr3_nt: TGCATCATAGCAGGGACTAGCGGGAGGGGCACAGATACGCAGTATTTT; clone_size: few; v_call: TRBV29-1; d_call: TRBD2; j_call: TRBJ2-3
cdr3_aa: CASSEAARNSNQPQHF; cdr3_nt: TGTGCCAGCAGTGAAGCGGCGCGAAATAGCAATCAGCCCCAGCATTTT; clone_size: .; v_call: TRBV2; d_call: .; j_call: TRBJ1-5
cdr3_aa: CASSLLASATDTQYF; cdr3_nt: TGTGCCAGCAGTTTATTGGCTAGCGCCACAGATACGCAGTATTTT; clone_size: many; v_call: TRBV28; d_call: .; j_call: TRBJ2-3
cdr3_aa: CASSEAEQYF; cdr3_nt: TGTGCCAGCAGTGAAGCCGAGCAGTACTTC; clone_size: many; v_call: TRBV6-1; d_call: .; j_call: TRBJ2-7